This TCR beta chain was profiled in a study of cytomegalovirus exposure and HLA in healthy donors. Whole-study results and caveats: Presence/absence comparisons presumed near-even sequencing depth among donors. According to an earlier analysis, most TCR beta V segments yielded productive rearrangements about 87% or about 30% of the time.

On this clone: The antigen remains undetermined.

The CDR3 spans 12 residues. CDR1 and CDR2 (germline): SNHLY, FYNNEI. Trimming pared 2 bases from V and 7 bases from J, leaving 6 bases between. PCR employed 60 Vbeta and 13 Jbeta primers. As processed by the authors: An analysis performed later counted 70 million to 90 million unique TCR beta chains (roughly 11 million of them shared). Libraries were prepared by immunoSEQ multiplex PCR; TCRdb keeps only in-frame clonotypes and omits some of them. V and J calls plus clone size are reproduced from that table; the DNA served to infer D and trimming. The table lists 95,000 to 150,000 clones, roughly 74% of them singletons.

This TCR came from a woman aged 45-59 years in good health and CMV-seropositive. V gene TRBV2 combines with J gene TRBJ1-5; D uncertain. Sequenced material: PBMCs. The CDR3 here is CASSEMRQPQHF. CDR3 DNA: TGTGCCAGCAGTGAAATGAGGCAGCCCCAGCATTTT.